This T cell receptor beta chain was profiled in a study of shared clonotypes between healthy human individuals. On the study more broadly: For every donor, three CD4 naive, three CD4 memory, two CD8 naive and one CD8 memory plates were used. Regarding the study as a whole: Incomplete sequencing of sorted subsets was indicated by rarefaction despite large depth.

A CD45RA+ naive subset and a CD45RA-negative memory subset were split from CD4+ cells. Turning to this clone: No antigen is known for it.

Investigators spread the genomic DNA of each subset evenly over several immunoSEQ plates. Clones were read by immunoSEQ multiplex PCR, and TCRdb kept only the in-frame ones, dropping some. The data show 2 million to 2.5 million clones, with 90% to 95% seen just once and under 0.45% held by the top ten. The V and J ends lost 1 base and 5 bases, in that order; junction bases with no gene match: 9. The CDR3 covers 16 residues. Germline CDR1 and CDR2: LNHNV and YYDKDF (reference sequence). The sequenced sample consisted of naive CD4+ T cells from PBMCs. Subset specified: CD45RA+ positively selected. The sequence came from a man between 18 and 29 years old in good health. Some clones in this sample may be carry-over from other donors' samples. J is TRBJ2-5 and V is TRBV15; 8 positions agree with TRBD1. This chain's CDR3 is CATSRAGWGDRETQYF. The CDR3 nucleotides read TGTGCCACCAGCAGAGCCGGGTGGGGGGACAGGGAGACCCAGTACTTC.